This TCR beta chain was retrieved from a study of shared clonotypes between healthy human individuals. Overall study findings and caveats: Naive subsets generally had larger estimated richness than memory subsets.

In the naive CD8 group, cells lacked CD45RO and were positively selected for CCR7, so terminally differentiated effector memory CD45RA+ cells were left out. V was shortened by 1 base and J by 5 bases, with 8 bases between the two germline ends. Germline CDR1 is MGHRA and CDR2 is YSYEKL. The CDR3 has 13 amino acids. Concerning this clone: The antigen is not known. The sample holds other DNA sequences that translate to the same CDR3.

TCRdb's table, derived via immunoSEQ multiplex PCR, lists solely in-frame clones and lacks some. In the table there are millions of clones, 90% to 95% of which are singletons. The chain carries TRBV4-1 and TRBJ1-1; TRBD1 might be the D (5 bases). Input material: naive CD8+ T cells from PBMCs. The clonotype comes from a man aged 18 to 30 in good health. Some clones in this sample may be carry-over from other donors' samples. This CDR3 is CASSQAGLTEAFF. The CDR3 DNA reads TGCGCCAGCAGCCAAGCGGGACTTACTGAAGCTTTCTTT.